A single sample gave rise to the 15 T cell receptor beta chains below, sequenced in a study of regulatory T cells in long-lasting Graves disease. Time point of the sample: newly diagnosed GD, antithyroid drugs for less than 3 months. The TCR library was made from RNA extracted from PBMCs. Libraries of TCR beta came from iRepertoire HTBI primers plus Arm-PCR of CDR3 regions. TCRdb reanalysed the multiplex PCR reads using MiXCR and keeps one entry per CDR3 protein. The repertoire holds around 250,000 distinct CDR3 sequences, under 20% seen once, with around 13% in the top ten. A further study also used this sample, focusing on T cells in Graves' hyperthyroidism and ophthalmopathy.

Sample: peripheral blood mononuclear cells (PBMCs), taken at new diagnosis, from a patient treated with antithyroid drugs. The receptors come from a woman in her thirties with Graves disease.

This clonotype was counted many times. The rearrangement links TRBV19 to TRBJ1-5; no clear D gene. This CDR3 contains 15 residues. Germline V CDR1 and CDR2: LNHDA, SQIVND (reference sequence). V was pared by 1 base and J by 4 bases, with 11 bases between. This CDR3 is CASSIGYGENQPQHF. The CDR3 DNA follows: TGTGCCAGTAGTATAGGGTACGGGGAAAATCAGCCCCAGCATTTT. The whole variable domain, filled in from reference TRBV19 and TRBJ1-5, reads DGGITQSPKYLFRKEGQNVTLSCEQNLNHDAMYWYRQDPGQGLRLIYYSQIVNDFQKGDIAEGYSVSREKKESFPLTVTSAQKNPTAFYLCASSIGYGENQPQHFGDGTRLSIL.

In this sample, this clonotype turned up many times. CDR3: CASSPSMNTEAFF. CDR3 DNA sequence: TGTGCCAGCAGCCCAAGCATGAACACTGAAGCTTTCTTT. V gene TRBV3-1 combines with J gene TRBJ1-1; no firm D call. The V gene's germline CDR1 is LGHDT and CDR2 YNNKEL (reference sequence). Trimming shortened V by 4 bases and J by 0 bases, and 6 bases separated the two germline ends. This CDR3 has 13 residues.

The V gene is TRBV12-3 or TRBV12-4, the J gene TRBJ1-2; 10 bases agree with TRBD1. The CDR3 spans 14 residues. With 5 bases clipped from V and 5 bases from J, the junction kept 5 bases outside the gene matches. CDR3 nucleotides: TGTGCCAGCAGTCTGACAGGGGGCGCTTATGGCTACACCTTC. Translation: CASSLTGGAYGYTF.

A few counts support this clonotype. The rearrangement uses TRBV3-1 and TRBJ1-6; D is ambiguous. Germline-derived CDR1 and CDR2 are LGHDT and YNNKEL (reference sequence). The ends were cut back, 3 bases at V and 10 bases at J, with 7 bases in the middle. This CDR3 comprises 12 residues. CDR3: CASSHSRSPLHF. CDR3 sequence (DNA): TGTGCCAGCAGCCATTCGAGGTCACCCCTCCACTTT.

The DNA for the CDR3 is TGTGCCAGCAGATTTATCGACAGGGACTCATATGGCTACACCTTC. As protein: CASRFIDRDSYGYTF. The chain has TRBV28 and TRBJ1-2; 7 nucleotides line up with TRBD1. This CDR3 is built from 15 residues. Looked up from germline, CDR1 is MDHEN and CDR2 is SYDVKM. After removal of 6 bases from V and 5 bases from J, the junction contained 12 bases not matched to a gene.

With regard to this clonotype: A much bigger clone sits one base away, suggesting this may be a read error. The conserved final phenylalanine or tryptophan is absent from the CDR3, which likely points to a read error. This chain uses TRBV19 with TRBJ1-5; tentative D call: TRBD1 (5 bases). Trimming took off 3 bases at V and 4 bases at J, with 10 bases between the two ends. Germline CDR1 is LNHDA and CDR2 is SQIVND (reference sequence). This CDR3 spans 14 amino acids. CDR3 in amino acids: CASSIRDGNQPQHS. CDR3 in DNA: TGTGCCAGTAGTATCCGGGACGGTAATCAGCCCCAGCATTCT.

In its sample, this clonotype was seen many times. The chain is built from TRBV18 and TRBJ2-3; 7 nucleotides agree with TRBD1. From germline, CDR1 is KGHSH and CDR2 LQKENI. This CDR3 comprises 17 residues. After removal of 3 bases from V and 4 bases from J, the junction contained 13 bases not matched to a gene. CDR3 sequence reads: CASSPTSGGLFADTQYF. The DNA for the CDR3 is TGTGCCAGCTCACCTACCTCAGGGGGATTATTCGCAGATACGCAGTATTTT.

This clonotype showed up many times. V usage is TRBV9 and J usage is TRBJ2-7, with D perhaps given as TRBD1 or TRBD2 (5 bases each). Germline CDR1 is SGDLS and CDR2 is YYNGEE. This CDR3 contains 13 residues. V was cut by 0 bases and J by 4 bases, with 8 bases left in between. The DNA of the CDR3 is TGTGCCAGCAGCGTAGGTGAGGGGTACGAGCAGTACTTC. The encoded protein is CASSVGEGYEQYF.

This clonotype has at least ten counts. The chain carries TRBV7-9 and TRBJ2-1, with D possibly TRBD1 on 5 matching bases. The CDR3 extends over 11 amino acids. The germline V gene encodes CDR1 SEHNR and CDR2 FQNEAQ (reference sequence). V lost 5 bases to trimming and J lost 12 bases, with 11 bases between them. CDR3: CASSETEWQFF. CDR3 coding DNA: TGTGCCAGCAGCGAGACAGAGTGGCAGTTCTTC.

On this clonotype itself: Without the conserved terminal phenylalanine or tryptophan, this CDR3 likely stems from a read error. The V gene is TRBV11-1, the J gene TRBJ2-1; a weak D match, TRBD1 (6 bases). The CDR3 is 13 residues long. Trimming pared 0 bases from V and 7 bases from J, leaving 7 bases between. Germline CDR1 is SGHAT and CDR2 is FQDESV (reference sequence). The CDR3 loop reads CASSLADRNEQFL. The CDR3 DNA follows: TGTGCCAGCAGCTTAGCTGACAGGAATGAGCAGTTCCTC.

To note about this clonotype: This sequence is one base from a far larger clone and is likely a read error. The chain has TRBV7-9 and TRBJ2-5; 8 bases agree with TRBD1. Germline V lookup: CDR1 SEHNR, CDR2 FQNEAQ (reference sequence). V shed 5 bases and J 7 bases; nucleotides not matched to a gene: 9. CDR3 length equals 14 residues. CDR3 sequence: CASSPWTGIGTQYF. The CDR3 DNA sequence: TGTGCCAGCAGCCCTTGGACAGGGATAGGGACCCAGTACTTC.

CDR3 protein: CASSQVWENTEAFF. Here the CDR3 DNA reads TGCGCCAGCAGCCAAGTTTGGGAGAACACTGAAGCTTTCTTT. This sequence joins TRBV4-1 and TRBJ1-1; D gene ambiguous. The CDR3 is 14 residues long. CDR1 and CDR2 (germline): MGHRA, YSYEKL. V lost 1 base and J 1 base, leaving 7 bases between the germline ends.

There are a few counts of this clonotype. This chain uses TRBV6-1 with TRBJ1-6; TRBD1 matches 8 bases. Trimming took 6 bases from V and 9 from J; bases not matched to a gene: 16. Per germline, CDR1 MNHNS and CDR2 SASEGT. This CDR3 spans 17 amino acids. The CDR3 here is CASSQGQASPPTSPLHF. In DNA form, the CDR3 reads TGTGCCAGCAGCCAGGGACAGGCCTCCCCCCCGACTTCACCCCTCCACTTT.

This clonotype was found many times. CDR3: CASRDDGTGLGNTEAFF. The DNA for the CDR3 is TGTGCCAGCAGGGATGACGGGACAGGGTTAGGGAACACTGAAGCTTTCTTT. The chain is built from TRBV2 and TRBJ1-1, with TRBD1 matching 9 bases. The CDR3 runs to 17 residues. After removal of 6 bases from V and 1 base from J, the junction contained 12 bases not matched to a gene. Germline CDR1 is SNHLY and CDR2 is FYNNEI.

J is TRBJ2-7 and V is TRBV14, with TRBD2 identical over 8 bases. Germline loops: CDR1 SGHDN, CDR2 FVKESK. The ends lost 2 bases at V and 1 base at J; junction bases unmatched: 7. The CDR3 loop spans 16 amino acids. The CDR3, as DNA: TGTGCCAGCAGCCAAACGGGGGGGGGGTCTTCCTACGAGCAGTACTTC. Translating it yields CASSQTGGGSSYEQYF.